This T cell receptor beta chain derives from a study of cytomegalovirus exposure and HLA in healthy donors. Researchers ran the PCR with 60 Vbeta and 13 Jbeta primers. TCRdb's table, derived via immunoSEQ multiplex PCR, lists solely in-frame clones and lacks some. In the table there are just over 200,000 clones, around 70% of which are singletons. Looked up from germline, CDR1 is SGHRS and CDR2 is YFSETQ. CDR3 length: 15 residues. V lost 0 bases to trimming and J lost 10 bases; unmatched junction nucleotides: 12. This clone was detected only a few times. The sequencing input was PBMCs. The TCR originated in a man aged 40-50 years in good health and CMV-seropositive. The chain has TRBV5-1 and TRBJ1-1, with TRBD1 matching 7 bases. The CDR3 region is CASSLESTAGGIAFF. CDR3 in DNA: TGCGCCAGCAGCTTGGAAAGTACTGCAGGGGGGATAGCTTTCTTT.